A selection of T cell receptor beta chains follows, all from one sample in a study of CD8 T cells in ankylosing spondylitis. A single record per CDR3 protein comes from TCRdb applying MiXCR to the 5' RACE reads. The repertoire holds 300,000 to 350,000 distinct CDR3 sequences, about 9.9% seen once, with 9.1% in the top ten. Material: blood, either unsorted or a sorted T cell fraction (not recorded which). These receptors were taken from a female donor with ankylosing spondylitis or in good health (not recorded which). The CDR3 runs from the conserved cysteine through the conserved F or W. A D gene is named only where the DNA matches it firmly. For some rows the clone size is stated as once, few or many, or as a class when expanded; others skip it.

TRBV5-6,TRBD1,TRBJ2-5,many,CASSRTGEAKTQYF,TGTGCCAGCAGTCGTACAGGGGAAGCGAAGACCCAGTACTTC
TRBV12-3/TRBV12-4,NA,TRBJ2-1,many,CASSLSPSTYNEQFF,TGTGCCAGCAGTTTATCCCCCTCCACGTACAATGAGCAGTTCTTC
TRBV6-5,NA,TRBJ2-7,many,CASSPRGGWQYF,TGTGCCAGCAGTCCTCGTGGGGGTTGGCAGTACTTC
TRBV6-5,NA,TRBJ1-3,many,CASSYNRVGGNTIYF,TGTGCCAGCAGTTACAACAGGGTGGGCGGAAACACCATATATTTT
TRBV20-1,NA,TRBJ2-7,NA,CSARDPGTPTFSYEQYF,TGCAGTGCTAGAGATCCTGGGACTCCTACGTTCTCCTACGAGCAGTACTTC
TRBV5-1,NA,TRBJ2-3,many,CASSSGGIDTQYF,TGCGCCAGCAGCTCGGGCGGGATAGATACGCAGTATTTT
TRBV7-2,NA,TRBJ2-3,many,CASSSFVGVGDTQYF,TGTGCCAGCAGCTCTTTCGTGGGAGTCGGAGATACGCAGTATTTT
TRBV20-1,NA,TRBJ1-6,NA,CSAPGPFSYNSPLHF,TGCAGTGCTCCGGGACCTTTTTCCTATAATTCACCCCTCCACTTT
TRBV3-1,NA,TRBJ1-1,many,CASSQDALWIF,TGTGCCAGCAGCCAAGATGCTCTCTGGATCTTT
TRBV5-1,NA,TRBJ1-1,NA,CASSISRIIANTEAFF,TGCGCCAGCAGCATATCCCGGATCATTGCGAACACTGAAGCTTTCTTT
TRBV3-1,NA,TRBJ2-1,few,CASSQDQGSNEQFF,TGTGCCAGCAGCCAAGATCAGGGATCTAATGAGCAGTTCTTC
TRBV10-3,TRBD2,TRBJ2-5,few,CAISAILSGGQETQYF,TGTGCCATCAGTGCTATTCTTAGCGGGGGACAAGAGACCCAGTACTTC
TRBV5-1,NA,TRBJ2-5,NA,CASSLYRVGETQYF,TGCGCCAGCAGCTTATACAGGGTCGGGGAGACCCAGTACTTC
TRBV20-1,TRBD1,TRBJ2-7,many,CSARDNRGVYEQYF,TGCAGTGCTAGAGATAACAGGGGAGTCTACGAGCAGTACTTC
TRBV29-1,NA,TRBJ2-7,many,CTGQGGSSYEQYF,TGCACGGGGCAGGGGGGATCCTCCTACGAGCAGTACTTC
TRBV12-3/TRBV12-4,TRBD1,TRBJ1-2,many,CASSFSGTVGYTF,TGTGCCAGCAGTTTCTCTGGGACAGTCGGCTACACCTTC
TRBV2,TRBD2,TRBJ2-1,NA,CASSAQRGGSYNEQFF,TGTGCCAGCAGTGCCCAGCGGGGGGGCTCCTACAATGAGCAGTTCTTC
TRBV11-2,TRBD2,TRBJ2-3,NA,CASSLGVWLAGPSTDTQYF,TGTGCCAGCAGCTTAGGGGTATGGCTAGCGGGCCCTAGCACAGATACGCAGTATTTT
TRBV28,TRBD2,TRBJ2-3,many,CASSLSGSGRTDTQYF,TGTGCCAGCAGTTTATCTGGTAGCGGGAGAACAGATACGCAGTATTTT
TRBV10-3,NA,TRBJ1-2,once,CAARADNNYGYTF,TGTGCCGCGAGGGCGGATAATAACTATGGCTACACCTTC
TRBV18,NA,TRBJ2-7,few,CASSPGSAGSYEQYF,TGTGCCAGCTCACCGGGTTCTGCGGGGTCCTACGAGCAGTACTTC
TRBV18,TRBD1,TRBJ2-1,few,CASSPLPGGSSGEQFF,TGTGCCAGCTCACCACTGCCAGGGGGATCGTCGGGTGAGCAGTTCTTC
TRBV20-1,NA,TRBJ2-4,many,CSASGEGVVGIQYF,TGCAGTGCTAGCGGCGAGGGGGTCGTGGGCATTCAGTACTTC
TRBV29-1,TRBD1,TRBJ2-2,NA,CSAPTGTGELFF,TGCAGCGCCCCGACAGGGACCGGGGAGCTGTTTTTT
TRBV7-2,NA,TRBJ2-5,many,CASSITGETQYF,TGTGCCAGCAGCATAACAGGGGAGACCCAGTACTTC
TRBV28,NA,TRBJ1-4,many,CASSAGNEKLFF,TGTGCCAGCAGTGCGGGGAATGAAAAACTGTTTTTT
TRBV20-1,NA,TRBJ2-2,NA,CSARGDTEGTGELFF,TGCAGTGCTAGAGGGGACACCGAGGGCACCGGGGAGCTGTTTTTT
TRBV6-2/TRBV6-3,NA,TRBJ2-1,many,CASNKRVSYNEQFF,TGTGCCAGCAATAAGCGGGTGAGCTACAATGAGCAGTTCTTC
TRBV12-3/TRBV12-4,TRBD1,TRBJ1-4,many,CASSPFQGGGEKLFF,TGTGCCAGCAGCCCATTCCAGGGGGGTGGTGAAAAACTGTTTTTT
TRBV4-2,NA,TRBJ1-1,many,CASSLQTDKNTEAFF,TGTGCCAGCAGCCTTCAGACAGACAAAAACACTGAAGCTTTCTTT
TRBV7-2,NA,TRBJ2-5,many,CASSLVREMGETQYF,TGTGCCAGCAGCTTAGTCCGGGAGATGGGAGAGACCCAGTACTTC
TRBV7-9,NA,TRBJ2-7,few,CASSLGTVSSEQYF,TGTGCCAGCAGCTTAGGGACTGTCTCCTCCGAGCAGTACTTC
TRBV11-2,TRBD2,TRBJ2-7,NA,CASSELAGGLYEQYF,TGTGCCAGCAGCGAACTAGCGGGAGGTCTCTACGAGCAGTACTTC
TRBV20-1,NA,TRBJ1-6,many,CSASEPGRNDSPLHF,TGCAGTGCTAGTGAACCGGGCCGAAACGATTCACCCCTCCACTTT
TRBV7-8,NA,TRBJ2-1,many,CASSQVTLGNEQFF,TGTGCCAGCAGCCAGGTGACTCTGGGTAATGAGCAGTTCTTC
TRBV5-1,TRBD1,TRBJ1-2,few,CASNPGQGEGYTF,TGCGCCAGCAACCCGGGACAGGGGGAAGGCTACACCTTC
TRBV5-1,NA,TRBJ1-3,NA,CASSSILSGNTIYF,TGCGCCAGCAGCTCGATTCTATCTGGAAACACCATATATTTT
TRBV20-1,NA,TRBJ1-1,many,CSPLRLFTNTEAFF,TGCTCTCCCCTAAGGTTATTTACGAACACTGAAGCTTTCTTT
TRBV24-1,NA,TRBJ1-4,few,CATSGPGGKLFF,TGTGCCACCAGTGGCCCGGGAGGAAAACTGTTTTTT
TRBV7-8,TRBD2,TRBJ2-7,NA,CASSSETSGGYEQYF,TGTGCCAGCAGCTCCGAGACTAGCGGGGGCTACGAGCAGTACTTC
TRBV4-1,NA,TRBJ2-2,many,CASSQDGRGELFF,TGCGCCAGCAGCCAAGACGGAAGGGGGGAGCTGTTTTTT
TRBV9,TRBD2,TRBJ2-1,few,CASSGLGGEGPGNEQFF,TGTGCCAGCAGCGGTTTGGGAGGGGAGGGCCCGGGCAATGAGCAGTTCTTC
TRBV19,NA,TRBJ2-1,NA,CASSISLHSYNEQFF,TGTGCCAGTAGTATTTCCCTCCACTCCTACAATGAGCAGTTCTTC
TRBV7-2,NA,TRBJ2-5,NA,CASSLVEGLGETQYF,TGTGCCAGCAGCTTAGTCGAGGGGCTGGGGGAGACCCAGTACTTC
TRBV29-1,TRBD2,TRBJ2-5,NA,CSVASGRETQYF,TGCAGCGTTGCTAGCGGGAGGGAGACCCAGTACTTC
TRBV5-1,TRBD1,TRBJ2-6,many,CASSFGQGPFPANVLTF,TGCGCCAGCAGCTTCGGACAGGGACCCTTTCCTGCCAACGTCCTGACTTTC
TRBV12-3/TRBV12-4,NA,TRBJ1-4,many,CASRETAYNEKLFF,TGTGCCAGCAGGGAGACAGCCTACAATGAAAAACTGTTTTTT
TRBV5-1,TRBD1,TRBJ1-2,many,CASSPQDRGYGYTF,TGCGCCAGCAGCCCCCAAGACAGGGGATATGGCTACACCTTC